A single sample gave rise to the 29 T cell receptor beta chains below, sequenced in a study of OX40 agonist ivuxolimab in advanced cancers. Sequencing was performed with immunoSEQ multiplex PCR; in TCRdb, only in-frame clones are kept and a portion is missing. Of tens of thousands of clones in the sample, 85% to 90% were seen once. Sequenced material: CD4+ or CD8+ T cells sorted from blood, taken in a trial of the OX40 agonist ivuxolimab. These receptors originate from an adult with an advanced solid tumor such as melanoma, head and neck, liver or kidney cancer.

The V call is TRBV9, the J call TRBJ2-3; 7 nucleotides agree with TRBD1. This CDR3 spans 16 amino acids. Germline trimming cut 0 bases from V and 0 bases from J; bases unmatched to any gene: 4. CDR1 and CDR2 (germline): SGDLS, YYNGEE. The CDR3 DNA reads as TGTGCCAGCAGCGTAGGGACAGGAATTAGCACAGATACGCAGTATTTT. Protein: CASSVGTGISTDTQYF.

The chain employs TRBV6-1 and TRBJ2-1; D is unclear. Trimming removed 7 bases from V and 2 bases from J, with 9 bases in between. Germline V gives CDR1 MNHNS, CDR2 SASEGT. The length of the CDR3 is 13 residues. CDR3 residues: CASTGWAYNEQFF. The CDR3, as DNA: TGTGCCAGCACGGGTTGGGCCTACAATGAGCAGTTCTTC.

This rearrangement joins TRBV11-2 to TRBJ2-3; D possibly corresponds to TRBD2 (6 bases). This CDR3 comprises 13 residues. V was clipped by 5 bases and J by 10 bases, with 16 bases between them. Germline CDR1 SGHAT, CDR2 FQNNGV. Here the CDR3 reads CASSPRLDYPQYF. In nucleotides, the CDR3 is TGTGCCAGCAGCCCCCGTTTGGACTATCCGCAGTATTTT.

V usage is TRBV5-1 and J usage is TRBJ1-1; 7 positions agree with TRBD1. V lost 2 bases, J lost 1 base, and 5 bases stayed unmatched. Germline CDR1 reads SGHRS; CDR2 reads YFSETQ. The CDR3 is 15 amino acids. This CDR3 is CASSLRQGRNTEAFF. In DNA form, the CDR3 reads TGCGCCAGCAGCTTAAGACAGGGCCGGAACACTGAAGCTTTCTTT.

The chain is built from TRBV30 and TRBJ1-5, with D maybe TRBD1 (6 bases). The V gene lost 1 base and the J gene lost 7 bases, with 11 bases spanning the gap. The germline CDR1 and CDR2 sequences are GTSNPN and SVGIG (reference sequence). This CDR3 region has 13 residues. For the CDR3, the DNA is TGTGCCTGGAGTGGAACAGGGAACCAGCCCCAGCATTTT. Translated, it gives CAWSGTGNQPQHF.

The chain combines TRBV7-3 with TRBJ2-2, with D perhaps matching TRBD2 (6 bases). This CDR3 region has 13 residues. The germline V and J ends were trimmed by 5 bases and 5 bases, with 9 bases remaining between them. Germline CDR1 reads SGHTA; CDR2 reads FQGTGA. The CDR3 sequence: CASSLRETGELFF. The CDR3 DNA follows: TGTGCCAGCAGCCTTCGGGAGACCGGGGAGCTGTTTTTT. Full variable domain (rest looked up from reference TRBV7-3 and TRBJ2-2): GAGVSQTPSNKVTEKGKYVELRCDPISGHTALYWYRQSLGQGPEFLIYFQGTGAADDSGLPNDRFFAVRPEGSVSTLKIQRTERGDSAVYLCASSLRETGELFFGEGSRLTVL.

This chain links TRBV5-5 with TRBJ2-7; D is unresolved. V was pared by 0 bases and J by 7 bases, with 5 bases between. Germline V gene data show CDR1 as SGHKS and CDR2 as YYEKEE (reference sequence). The CDR3 extends over 11 amino acids. The CDR3 region is CASSLEGEQYF. CDR3 in DNA: TGTGCCAGCAGCTTGGAAGGGGAGCAGTACTTC.

The CDR3 DNA follows: TGCGCCAGCAGCCGGAGGGACGGACGGCAAGAGACCCAGTACTTC. It specifies CASSRRDGRQETQYF. This sequence joins TRBV4-1 and TRBJ2-5; D is perhaps TRBD2 (6 bases). The CDR3 totals 15 residues. The germline gives CDR1 MGHRA, CDR2 YSYEKL. The V and J ends lost 4 bases and 2 bases respectively, with 14 bases between them.

This sequence joins TRBV2 and TRBJ2-7, with D perhaps being TRBD1 or TRBD2 (5 bases each). Germline CDR1 reads SNHLY; CDR2 reads FYNNEI. Trimming shortened V by 6 bases and J by 3 bases, and 15 bases separated the two germline ends. The CDR3 length is 14 residues. CDR3 residues: CASRLRDLLYEQYF. The CDR3 region has the DNA TGTGCCAGCAGGCTCCGGGACCTACTCTACGAGCAGTACTTC.

The chain uses TRBV27 and TRBJ2-3, with 7 bases identical to TRBD2. The V gene end was trimmed by 3 bases and the J gene end by 2 bases; junction bases not matched to a gene: 8. There are 16 residues in the CDR3. Germline V CDR1 and CDR2: MNHEY, SMNVEV (reference sequence). CDR3 sequence: CASSLEGGDLTDTQYF. CDR3 sequence (DNA): TGTGCCAGCAGTTTGGAGGGAGGGGACCTCACAGATACGCAGTATTTT.

The chain joins TRBV2 to TRBJ2-1; D perhaps matches TRBD2 (5 bases). Trimming removed 5 bases from V and 0 bases from J, with 11 bases in between. The germline V gene encodes CDR1 SNHLY and CDR2 FYNNEI. This CDR3 has 15 amino acids. CDR3 residues: CASSPWESSYNEQFF. The CDR3 region has the DNA TGTGCCAGCAGTCCCTGGGAGAGCTCCTACAATGAGCAGTTCTTC. The variable domain in full, completed from reference TRBV2 and TRBJ2-1, reads EPEVTQTPSHQVTQMGQEVILRCVPISNHLYFYWYRQILGQKVEFLVSFYNNEISEKSEIFDDQFSVERPDGSNFTLKIRSTKLEDSAMYFCASSPWESSYNEQFFGPGTRLTVL.

The V gene is TRBV9, the J gene TRBJ2-1; unclear D gene. The CDR3 extends over 12 amino acids. Germline CDR1 is SGDLS and CDR2 is YYNGEE. The V end was cut by 4 bases, the J end by 5 bases, with 7 bases between. CDR3 amino acids: CASSSTHNEQFF. The CDR3 nucleotides are TGTGCCAGCAGCTCAACCCACAATGAGCAGTTCTTC.

This chain joins TRBV4-1 and TRBJ2-1, with D possibly being TRBD1 (5 bases). Per germline, CDR1 MGHRA and CDR2 YSYEKL. Trimming took off 0 bases at V and 8 bases at J, with 23 bases between the two ends. The CDR3 length is 18 residues. This CDR3 reads CASSQDPQGLKTLHEQFF. The CDR3 nucleotides are TGCGCCAGCAGCCAAGATCCCCAGGGTCTCAAGACCCTCCATGAGCAGTTCTTC.

The genes are TRBV18 and TRBJ1-2; weak D call: TRBD1 (6 bases). CDR1 KGHSH and CDR2 LQKENI come from the germline V gene. The V end was cut by 2 bases, the J end by 3 bases, with 16 bases between. The CDR3 loop spans 16 amino acids. CDR3 loop: CASSPFNGGRDYGYTF. The DNA for the CDR3 is TGTGCCAGCTCACCATTTAATGGGGGGCGCGACTATGGCTACACCTTC.

This chain uses TRBV2 with TRBJ1-4, with TRBD1 as a possible D gene (5 bases). Germline values: CDR1 SNHLY, CDR2 FYNNEI. CDR3 size: 15 residues. Trimming left V 10 bases short and J 8 bases short, with 23 bases between. The CDR3 bases are TGTGCCACCCTCCGGAGTGGGATCGCAGGGGAAAAACTGTTTTTT. Residues: CATLRSGIAGEKLFF.

The chain joins TRBV7-3 to TRBJ2-7; D tentatively fits TRBD1 or TRBD2 (5 bases each). Looked up from germline, CDR1 is SGHTA and CDR2 is FQGTGA. Trimming removed 5 bases at V and 1 base at J, with 12 bases between. This CDR3 region has 14 residues. The CDR3 nucleotides read TGTGCCAGCAGCAACGACGGGGCATCCTACGAGCAGTACTTC. Protein sequence: CASSNDGASYEQYF.

The J gene is TRBJ2-1, the V gene TRBV15; 7 bases map to TRBD2. The CDR3 contains 15 residues. V lost 6 bases, J lost 0 bases, and 5 bases stayed unmatched. Germline V gene data show CDR1 as LNHNV and CDR2 as YYDKDF (reference sequence). CDR3 loop: CATSALAASYNEQFF. The CDR3 DNA reads TGTGCCACCAGTGCCCTAGCGGCCTCCTACAATGAGCAGTTCTTC.

V is TRBV7-6 and J is TRBJ2-7, with 10 bases aligning to TRBD1. The CDR3 extends over 16 amino acids. Germline V gene sequence: CDR1 SGHVS, CDR2 FNYEAQ. With V trimmed by 5 bases and J by 5 bases, 12 bases remained unmatched. The CDR3 loop is CASSPSVPGTGDEQYF. For the CDR3, the DNA is TGTGCCAGCAGCCCCTCCGTACCCGGGACAGGGGACGAGCAGTACTTC.

V gene TRBV7-3 combines with J gene TRBJ1-1, with TRBD1 identical over 8 bases. The trim removed 0 bases at V and 1 base at J, leaving 10 bases unmatched. Germline-derived CDR1 and CDR2 are SGHTA and FQGTGA. CDR3 size: 18 residues. The CDR3 loop is CASSLTGRGRIGNTEAFF. The CDR3, as DNA: TGTGCCAGCAGCTTAACTGGCAGGGGGCGGATCGGGAACACTGAAGCTTTCTTT. The whole variable domain, remainder taken from reference TRBV7-3 and TRBJ1-1, is GAGVSQTPSNKVTEKGKYVELRCDPISGHTALYWYRQSLGQGPEFLIYFQGTGAADDSGLPNDRFFAVRPEGSVSTLKIQRTERGDSAVYLCASSLTGRGRIGNTEAFFGQGTRLTVV.

In regard to this clone: Additional DNA sequences in this sample encode the identical CDR3. V usage is TRBV9 and J usage is TRBJ2-2; 13 bases are shared with TRBD2. Germline V lookup: CDR1 SGDLS, CDR2 YYNGEE. This CDR3 has 18 amino acids. The junction had 10 bases not matched to a gene; V was cut back by 3 bases and J by 5 bases. The chain's CDR3 is CASSAPGLAGVGTGELFF. Written as DNA, the CDR3 is TGTGCCAGCAGCGCTCCTGGACTAGCGGGAGTGGGGACCGGGGAGCTGTTTTTT.

This rearrangement joins TRBV2 to TRBJ2-1; the D gene is possibly TRBD1 (5 bases). Germline V gives CDR1 SNHLY, CDR2 FYNNEI. The CDR3 consists of 13 residues. The V and J ends lost 5 bases and 2 bases respectively, with 7 bases between them. DNA for the CDR3: TGTGCCAGCAGTCAGGGAACCTACAATGAGCAGTTCTTC. Amino acid sequence: CASSQGTYNEQFF.

This chain connects TRBV9 to TRBJ1-6; 7 nucleotides match TRBD1. Germline CDR1 is SGDLS and CDR2 is YYNGEE. Trimming took 6 bases from V and 11 from J; bases not matched to a gene: 8. The CDR3 is made up of 13 amino acids. The CDR3 sequence is CASNEDRNAPLHF. The CDR3 nucleotides are TGTGCCAGCAACGAGGACAGGAATGCACCCCTCCACTTT.

This chain links TRBV14 with TRBJ2-1; 12 nucleotides line up with TRBD2. The CDR3 covers 16 residues. Looked up from germline, CDR1 is SGHDN and CDR2 is FVKESK. After removal of 5 bases from V and 6 bases from J, the junction contained 8 bases not matched to a gene. The CDR3 sequence: CASSTRLAGVGNEQFF. CDR3 bases: TGTGCCAGCAGCACCCGACTAGCGGGAGTAGGCAATGAGCAGTTCTTC.

The rearrangement links TRBV27 to TRBJ1-3; possible D gene TRBD1, 5 bases. The CDR3 consists of 14 residues. V was trimmed by 5 bases and J by 3 bases, leaving 11 bases between them. The germline gives CDR1 MNHEY, CDR2 SMNVEV (reference sequence). CDR3: CASSPWDGGNTIYF. DNA for the CDR3: TGTGCCAGCAGTCCCTGGGACGGTGGAAACACCATATATTTT.

The CDR3 spells CASSYSRTSNGYTF. In DNA, the CDR3 is TGTGCCAGCAGTTACTCCCGAACTTCAAATGGCTACACCTTC. The chain employs TRBV6-5 and TRBJ1-2; D call uncertain. V lost 0 bases to trimming and J lost 6 bases, with 11 bases between them. The germline gives CDR1 MNHEY, CDR2 SVGAGI. The CDR3 has 14 residues.

This clone came up once. The CDR3 nucleotides are TGTGCCAGCAGCCACGGGACAGGGGTTGGAAACACCATATATTTT. It is translated as CASSHGTGVGNTIYF. The rearrangement links TRBV6-1 to TRBJ1-3; 10 bases fit TRBD1. V was pared by 6 bases and J by 3 bases, with 5 bases of the junction left unmatched. Germline-derived CDR1 and CDR2 are MNHNS and SASEGT. The CDR3 loop spans 15 amino acids.

The chain has TRBV18 and TRBJ2-3; D could derive from TRBD1 or TRBD2 (5 bases each). The length of the CDR3 is 13 residues. Deletions cut 3 bases from V and 1 base from J, with 5 bases between. Germline CDR1 reads KGHSH; CDR2 reads LQKENI. The CDR3 coding sequence is TGTGCCAGCTCACCGGGGGGCACAGATACGCAGTATTTT. This sequence encodes CASSPGGTDTQYF.

The rearrangement joins TRBV5-1 to TRBJ1-4; D is undetermined. V lost 0 bases to trimming and J lost 5 bases, with 11 bases between them. The CDR3 has 15 residues. Germline CDR1 reads SGHRS; CDR2 reads YFSETQ. The DNA for the CDR3 is TGCGCCAGCAGCTTGGCAAGTCACCAGAATGAAAAACTGTTTTTT. Translation: CASSLASHQNEKLFF. Variable domain in full (rest from reference TRBV5-1 and TRBJ1-4): KAGVTQTPRYLIKTRGQQVTLSCSPISGHRSVSWYQQTPGQGLQFLFEYFSETQRNKGNFPGRFSGRQFSNSRSEMNVSTLELGDSALYLCASSLASHQNEKLFFGSGTQLSVL.

The rearrangement joins TRBV30 to TRBJ2-3; D may be TRBD2 (6 bases). The germline V gene has CDR1 GTSNPN and CDR2 SVGIG (reference sequence). V was pared by 0 bases and J by 8 bases, with 12 bases between. The CDR3 contains 13 residues. The chain's CDR3 is CAWSVGGGVTQYF. As DNA, the CDR3 is TGTGCCTGGAGTGTGGGCGGCGGGGTTACGCAGTATTTT. Filled out from reference TRBV30 and TRBJ2-3, the complete variable domain reads SQTIHQWPATLVQPVGSPLSLECTVEGTSNPNLYWYRQAAGRGLQLLFYSVGIGQISSEVPQNLSASRPQDRQFILSSKKLLLSDSGFYLCAWSVGGGVTQYFGPGTRLTVL.